The clone carrying this TCR beta chain was recorded many times. TCRdb independently ran MiXCR on the 5' RACE reads; one entry per CDR3 protein. The data contain 100,000 to 130,000 distinct CDR3 sequences, about an eighth of them singletons. The data belong to a study of T-cell memory formation after mild COVID-19. This receptor was identified in a man aged 18 to 35 who had mild COVID-19 (a few samples of this study predate the infection). Cell type and time point are not known. Sequencing used PBMCs or a T cell subset sorted from them (not recorded which).

This CDR3 reads CASSPHRDRGLRAEAFF. CDR3 DNA sequence: TGTGCCAGCAGCCCTCACCGGGACAGGGGGCTACGGGCTGAAGCTTTCTTT. The rearrangement links TRBV7-2 to TRBJ1-1; 12 bases are shared with TRBD1. J lost 6 bases, V lost 5 bases, and 13 bases had no gene match. Germline V lookup: CDR1 SGHTA, CDR2 FQGNSA. The CDR3 is 17 amino acids.